Listed below are T cell receptor beta chains from one sample, sequenced in a study of T cell repertoires in cytomegalovirus infection. Which antigens these TCRs recognize remains unknown. TCRdb recomputed calls from the reads with MiXCR, one row per CDR3 protein. The table has about 920,000 distinct CDR3 sequences, 31% seen once. This material consisted of cultured CD8+ T cells from PBMCs, taken from culture after CMV antigen stimulation. These receptors were taken from a human donor in good health (CMV status not recorded). Some clones in this sample may be carry-over from other donors' samples. Both conserved end residues are part of each CDR3. A D gene is named only where the DNA matches it firmly. Not every row has a clone size; where given, it reads once, few, many or a size class.

abundance,j_gene,d_gene,v_gene,CDR3aa,CDR3nt
.,TRBJ1-6,.,TRBV11-2,CASSLLDGYRVPNIYNSPLHF,TGTGCCAGCAGCCTCTTAGATGGTTATAGGGTCCCTAACATCTATAATTCACCCCTCCACTTT
few,TRBJ1-2,.,TRBV6-1,CATEGGLVGYTF,TGTGCCACTGAGGGGGGGCTTGTTGGCTACACCTTC
many,TRBJ2-1,TRBD2,TRBV12-3/TRBV12-4,CASSPSSGGSYNEQFF,TGTGCCAGCAGCCCTTCCAGCGGGGGCTCCTACAATGAGCAGTTCTTC
.,TRBJ2-1,TRBD2,TRBV3-1,CASSQSREGVRSEQFF,TGTGCCAGCAGCCAATCTCGGGAGGGGGTACGGAGTGAGCAGTTCTTC
few,TRBJ1-1,TRBD1,TRBV7-2,CASSPPTGGLGAFF,TGTGCCAGCAGCCCCCCTACAGGGGGCTTAGGGGCTTTCTTT
.,TRBJ1-3,.,TRBV27,CASSLGGGMGNTIYF,TGTGCCAGCAGCCTCGGGGGGGGGATGGGAAACACCATATATTTT
.,TRBJ2-6,.,TRBV5-6,CASSGARASGANVLTF,TGTGCCAGCAGCGGGGCACGAGCTTCTGGGGCCAACGTCCTGACTTTC
.,TRBJ2-3,TRBD1,TRBV2,CASRGTDGDTQYF,TGTGCCAGCAGAGGGACAGATGGAGATACGCAGTATTTT
.,TRBJ1-2,.,TRBV2,CASRGREVTF,TGTGCCAGCAGGGGCCGGGAGGTCACCTTC
.,TRBJ1-2,.,TRBV12-3/TRBV12-4,CASRLIDRTNYGYTF,TGTGCCAGCAGATTAATAGACAGGACCAACTATGGCTACACCTTC
.,TRBJ2-1,TRBD1,TRBV12-3/TRBV12-4,CASSETHRQGAKNEQFF,TGTGCCAGCAGTGAGACCCATAGGCAGGGGGCTAAAAATGAGCAGTTCTTC
.,TRBJ1-1,.,TRBV27,CATGTSIEAFF,TGTGCCACCGGGACGAGTATAGAAGCTTTCTTT
few,TRBJ2-5,.,TRBV7-6,CASSSAPGEWETQYF,TGTGCCAGCAGCTCCGCCCCAGGGGAATGGGAGACCCAGTACTTC
.,TRBJ2-3,TRBD2,TRBV7-3,CASSLRAGGLLLSDTQYF,TGTGCCAGCAGCCTTCGAGCGGGGGGCTTGCTACTATCAGATACGCAGTATTTT
.,TRBJ1-6,.,TRBV5-1,CVSSLAFGGPPLHF,TGCGTCAGCAGCTTGGCTTTCGGGGGGCCACCCCTCCACTTT
.,TRBJ1-4,.,TRBV7-9,CASGPPTTNEKLFF,TGTGCCAGCGGTCCACCAACAACTAATGAAAAACTGTTTTTT
.,TRBJ2-2,TRBD2,TRBV19,CASSTGLAGGPNTGELFF,TGTGCCAGTAGTACCGGACTAGCGGGGGGGCCAAACACCGGGGAGCTGTTTTTT
.,TRBJ2-1,.,TRBV27,CASGSGYSYNEQFF,TGTGCCAGCGGAAGCGGGTATTCCTACAATGAGCAGTTCTTC
few,TRBJ2-2,TRBD1,TRBV12-3/TRBV12-4,CASRIPGQGVPGELFF,TGTGCCAGCAGAATACCGGGACAGGGAGTCCCCGGGGAGCTGTTTTTT
.,TRBJ1-5,.,TRBV3-1,CASSLTTDRNQPQHF,TGTGCCAGCAGCCTGACTACAGATCGCAATCAGCCCCAGCATTTT
.,TRBJ1-1,.,TRBV7-9,CASFWGTEAFF,TGTGCCAGCTTCTGGGGGACTGAAGCTTTCTTT
few,TRBJ1-1,.,TRBV7-6,CASSLNGVRNTEAFF,TGTGCCAGCAGCTTAAATGGGGTAAGAAACACTGAAGCTTTCTTT
.,TRBJ1-1,.,TRBV19,CASSVPSALGMDEAFF,TGTGCCAGTAGTGTTCCCTCCGCTCTCGGAATGGATGAAGCTTTCTTT
.,TRBJ2-5,TRBD2,TRBV7-6,CASSLPGTSGGDQETQYF,TGTGCCAGCAGCTTACCCGGGACTAGCGGGGGTGATCAAGAGACCCAGTACTTC
many,TRBJ1-5,.,TRBV7-9,CASRSWDQPQHF,TGTGCCAGCCGCTCTTGGGATCAGCCCCAGCATTTT
few,TRBJ2-5,.,TRBV7-6,CASSNTGPEWETQYF,TGTGCCAGCAGCAACACAGGGCCCGAGTGGGAGACCCAGTACTTC
many,TRBJ1-1,TRBD1,TRBV6-2/TRBV6-3,CASTTGTGGAWNTEAFF,TGTGCCAGCACGACTGGGACAGGGGGCGCATGGAACACTGAAGCTTTCTTT
few,TRBJ2-5,.,TRBV7-9,CASSLGLLYPGLEEETQYF,TGTGCCAGCAGCTTAGGACTGTTGTACCCGGGACTTGAAGAAGAGACCCAGTACTTC
.,TRBJ2-1,TRBD1,TRBV7-6,CASSPWGQGASSSYNEQFF,TGTGCCAGCAGCCCTTGGGGACAGGGGGCATCCAGCTCCTACAATGAGCAGTTCTTC
many,TRBJ2-2,.,TRBV7-9,CASSLTSTGELFF,TGTGCCAGCAGTCTTACAAGCACCGGGGAGCTGTTTTTT
.,TRBJ2-1,TRBD1,TRBV7-4,CASYRGPDYEQFF,TGTGCCAGCTACAGGGGCCCGGACTATGAGCAGTTCTTC
.,TRBJ2-3,.,TRBV10-3,CALRDPTDTQYF,TGTGCCCTCCGGGATCCCACAGATACGCAGTATTTT
few,TRBJ2-3,.,TRBV6-6,CASSYSKLEGTDTQYF,TGTGCCAGCAGTTACTCGAAGTTAGAGGGGACAGATACGCAGTATTTT
.,TRBJ1-1,.,TRBV7-9,CASSLDSTPTEAFF,TGTGCCAGCAGCTTGGACAGCACGCCCACTGAAGCTTTCTTT
.,TRBJ2-7,.,TRBV27,CASSPSGGTAYEQYF,TGTGCCAGCTCCCCCAGCGGAGGGACAGCCTACGAGCAGTACTTC
.,TRBJ1-5,.,TRBV6-1,CASKSSNQPQHF,TGTGCCAGCAAATCGAGCAATCAGCCCCAGCATTTT